This T cell receptor beta chain appears in the sequencing data of a study of CD8 T cells in ankylosing spondylitis. Of note for this clonotype: Its specificity is not known.

The V end lost 6 bases, the J end lost 9 bases, and 12 bases lay between the germline ends. From germline, CDR1 is MDHEN and CDR2 SYDVKM. This CDR3 spans 13 amino acids. Study-wide results and caveats: Disease-linked clones were found to be CD8+ and relatively rare in peripheral blood. Disease-linked clones reportedly showed significant enrichment in matched ankylosing spondylitis synovial fluid.

Using quantitative 5'-RACE with molecular barcodes, the authors made TCR beta libraries. TCRdb recomputed calls from the 5' RACE reads with MiXCR, one row per CDR3 protein. The data hold 210,000 or so distinct CDR3 sequences, with 8.2% observed a single time. The receptor's source is a female donor with ankylosing spondylitis or in good health (not recorded which). This chain joins TRBV28 and TRBJ1-6, with D possibly being TRBD1 (5 bases). Sequencing was performed on blood, either unsorted or a sorted T cell fraction (not recorded which). DNA for the CDR3: TGTGCCAGCAGGGGGGTAGGGCGTTCACCCCTCCACTTT. Amino acids: CASRGVGRSPLHF.